Following are 5 T cell receptor beta chains from one sample sequenced in a study of T cells in women clearing cervical HPV infection (dated by TCRdb to 2017 to 2018). Library method: the immunoSEQ multiplex PCR assay. Entries here come from immuneACCESS through TCRdb and include only in-frame sequences with V and J called. Some clones fail to appear in such tables; in the studies checked, an unresolved V gene covers under half of the shortfall, and the cause of the remainder is unknown. This sample's table contains tens of thousands of clones. 3.1% of the sample is taken by the ten largest. Specimen: blood buffy coat. The receptors stem from a woman aged 18-70 years with a cervical HPV16 infection that either progressed to CIN3+ or cleared (not recorded which).

Turning to this clone: The read falls 3 residues short of the CDR3 end, and the missing part is taken from the germline J gene. The V gene is TRBV7-3, the J gene TRBJ1-2; D perhaps matches TRBD1 (5 bases). CDR1 and CDR2 (germline): SGHTA, FQGTGA. The CDR3 totals 15 residues. This chain's CDR3 is CASSLTRADTDTYTF. The CDR3 bases that were read are TGTGCCAGCAGTCTGACTAGGGCGGACACAGATACC.

Note on this clone: Sequencing ends 3 residues short of the CDR3 end; the germline J gene provides the rest. The rearrangement uses TRBV11-2 and TRBJ2-1; possibly TRBD2 for D (5 bases). The ends were cut back, 6 bases at V and 9 bases at J, with 15 bases in the middle. Germline V gene sequence: CDR1 SGHAT, CDR2 FQNNGV. The CDR3 runs 13 residues. The CDR3 is CASSSMAGGEQFF. The part of the CDR3 DNA that was read is TGTGCCAGCAGTTCGATGGCGGGTGGTGAG.

Regarding this clone: The observed sequence ends 3 residues before the CDR3 terminus, with the missing tail filled in from the germline J gene. This chain uses TRBV12-5 with TRBJ1-1; 9 bases are a match to TRBD1. This CDR3 spans 14 amino acids. Germline CDR1 is LGHNT and CDR2 is FRNRAP. Germline trimming cut 5 bases from V and 3 bases from J; bases unmatched to any gene: 4. The CDR3 loop reads CASGPGDRDTEAFF. CDR3 DNA, as far as it was read: TGTGCTAGTGGTCCCGGGGACAGGGACACTGAA. Full variable domain (outside the CDR3, taken from reference TRBV12-5 and TRBJ1-1): DARVTQTPRHKVTEMGQEVTMRCQPILGHNTVFWYRQTMMQGLELLAYFRNRAPLDDSGMPKDRFSAEMPDATLATLKIQPSEPRDSAVYFCASGPGDRDTEAFFGQGTRLTVV.

With respect to this clone: With the read ending 3 residues before the CDR3 end, the germline J gene is used to fill in that end. The chain recombines TRBV19 with TRBJ2-2; 7 bases map to TRBD1. CDR1 LNHDA and CDR2 SQIVND come from the germline V gene (reference sequence). CDR3 size: 15 residues. CDR3 amino acids: CASRITGAPNEKLFF. CDR3 bases read: TGTGCCAGTCGGATAACAGGGGCCCCTAATGAAAAG.

With respect to this clone: The DNA ends 3 residues before the CDR3 does, and the rest of the CDR3 is filled in from the germline J gene. This chain uses TRBV7-8 with TRBJ2-1; possible D gene TRBD1, 6 bases. Trimming removed 1 base from V and 3 bases from J, with 7 bases in between. The CDR3 covers 14 residues. Looked up from germline, CDR1 is SGHVS and CDR2 is FQNEAQ. This CDR3 reads CASSLVGGYNEQFF. Incomplete CDR3 DNA: TGTGCCAGCAGCTTAGTAGGGGGCTACAATGAG.